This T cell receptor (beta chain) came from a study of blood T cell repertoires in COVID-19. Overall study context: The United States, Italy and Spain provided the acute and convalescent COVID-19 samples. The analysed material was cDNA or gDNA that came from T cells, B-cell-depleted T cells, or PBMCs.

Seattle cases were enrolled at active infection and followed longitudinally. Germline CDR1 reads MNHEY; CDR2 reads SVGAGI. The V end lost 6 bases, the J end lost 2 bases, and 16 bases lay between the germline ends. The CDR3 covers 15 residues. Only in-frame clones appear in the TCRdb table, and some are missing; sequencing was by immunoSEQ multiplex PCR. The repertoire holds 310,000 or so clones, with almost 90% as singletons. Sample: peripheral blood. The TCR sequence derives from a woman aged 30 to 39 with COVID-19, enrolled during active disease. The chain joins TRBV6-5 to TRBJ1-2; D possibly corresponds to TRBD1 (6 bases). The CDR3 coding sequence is TGTGCCAGCAGACCCCCGACAGGCCTGAACTATGGCTACACCTTC. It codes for CASRPPTGLNYGYTF.